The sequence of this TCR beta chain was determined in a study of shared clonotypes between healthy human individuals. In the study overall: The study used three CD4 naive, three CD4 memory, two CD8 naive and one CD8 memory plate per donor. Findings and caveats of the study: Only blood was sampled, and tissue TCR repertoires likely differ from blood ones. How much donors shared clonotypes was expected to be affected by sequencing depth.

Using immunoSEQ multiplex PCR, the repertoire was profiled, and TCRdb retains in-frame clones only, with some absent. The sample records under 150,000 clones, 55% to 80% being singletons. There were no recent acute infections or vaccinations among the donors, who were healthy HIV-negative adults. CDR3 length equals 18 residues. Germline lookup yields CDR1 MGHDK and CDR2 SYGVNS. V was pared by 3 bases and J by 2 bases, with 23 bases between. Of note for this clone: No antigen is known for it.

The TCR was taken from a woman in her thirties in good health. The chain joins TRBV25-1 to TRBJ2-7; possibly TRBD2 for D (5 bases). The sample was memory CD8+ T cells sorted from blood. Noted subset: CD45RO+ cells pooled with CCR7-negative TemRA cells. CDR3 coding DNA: TGTGCCAGCAGTGAGGCCGCGGGTTTCGGGGAAAGAACCTACGAGCAGTACTTC. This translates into CASSEAAGFGERTYEQYF.